A single sample is the source of the 8 T cell receptor beta chains below, sequenced in a study of shared clonotypes between healthy human individuals. Only in-frame clones appear in the TCRdb table, and some are missing; sequencing was by immunoSEQ multiplex PCR. Among some 2.1 million clones listed, over 85% were seen once. Naive CD8 cells lacked CD45RO, underwent positive selection for CCR7 and left out terminally differentiated effector memory CD45RA+ cells. The sample was naive CD8+ T cells from PBMCs. These receptor sequences come from a man between 18 and 35 years old in good health. Some clones in this sample may be carry-over from other donors' samples.

The V gene is TRBV7-6, the J gene TRBJ2-7, with D uncertain. CDR1 and CDR2 from the germline V gene are SGHVS and FNYEAQ. V lost 5 bases and J lost 3, with 8 bases in between. The CDR3 covers 12 residues. In nucleotides, the CDR3 is TGTGCCAGCAGCGACAAGCACTACGAGCAGTACTTC. Translating gives CASSDKHYEQYF.

The V gene is TRBV5-1, the J gene TRBJ2-7, with D possibly matching TRBD2 (5 bases). This CDR3 has 19 residues. Germline V gene sequence: CDR1 SGHRS, CDR2 YFSETQ. The V end was cut by 1 base, the J end by 1 base, with 24 bases between. The CDR3 nucleotides read TGCGCCAGCAGCTTGTGGACGGCTAGAGCGGAACTGGATTCCTACGAGCAGTACTTC. It yields the protein CASSLWTARAELDSYEQYF.

The chain carries TRBV7-3 and TRBJ2-1; D is unclear. The germline V and J ends were trimmed by 5 bases and 9 bases, with 11 bases remaining between them. This CDR3 is 12 amino acids long. Germline V gene data show CDR1 as SGHTA and CDR2 as FQGTGA. The CDR3: CASSPLSGEQFF. CDR3 sequence (DNA): TGTGCCAGCAGCCCCCTTTCTGGTGAGCAGTTCTTC.

Worth noting for this clone: The identical CDR3 is also encoded by other nucleotide sequences in the sample. The chain couples TRBV27 to TRBJ2-1; D not resolved. Germline-derived CDR1 and CDR2 are MNHEY and SMNVEV (reference sequence). The V end was cut by 8 bases, the J end by 4 bases, with 12 bases between. This CDR3 region has 13 residues. The CDR3 sequence is CASSLGGYNEQFF. Written as DNA, the CDR3 is TGTGCCAGCTCTCTGGGCGGTTACAATGAGCAGTTCTTC.

In this sample, this clone turned up once. J is TRBJ2-7 and V is TRBV6-5; possible D gene TRBD1, 7 bases. The germline V gene has CDR1 MNHEY and CDR2 SVGAGI. The V end was cut by 2 bases, the J end by 7 bases, with 18 bases between. This CDR3 contains 15 residues. As DNA, the CDR3 is TGTGCCAGCAGTTACGGCAGGGGGGCCATTGAGGAGCAGTACTTC. This sequence encodes CASSYGRGAIEEQYF.

V is TRBV5-8 and J is TRBJ1-1, with a tentative D call TRBD1 (5 bases). CDR1 is SGHTS and CDR2 is YDEGEE in the germline V gene. This CDR3 region has 14 residues. The V gene lost 1 base and the J gene lost 4 bases, with 11 bases spanning the gap. The CDR3 DNA reads TGTGCCAGCAGCTTGCAGGGTGGGGGCACTGAAGCTTTCTTT. As protein: CASSLQGGGTEAFF. The entire variable domain, with the rest obtained from reference TRBV5-8 and TRBJ1-1, is as follows: EAGVTQSPTHLIKTRGQQATLRCSPISGHTSVYWYQQALGLGLQFLLWYDEGEERNRGNFPPRFSGRQFPNYSSELNVNALELEDSALYLCASSLQGGGTEAFFGQGTRLTVV.

The gene calls are TRBV5-1 and TRBJ2-3; 9 nucleotides align to TRBD2. The CDR3 length is 18 residues. V lost 7 bases to trimming and J lost 6 bases; unmatched junction nucleotides: 21. The germline V gene encodes CDR1 SGHRS and CDR2 YFSETQ. The CDR3 loop is CASFQTAGGPQIEDTQYF. CDR3 coding DNA: TGCGCCAGCTTCCAGACGGCGGGAGGGCCGCAGATCGAGGATACGCAGTATTTT.

The chain links TRBV2 to TRBJ2-7; D may be TRBD1 (5 bases). This CDR3 region has 15 residues. CDR1 and CDR2 from the germline V gene are SNHLY and FYNNEI. V was cut by 3 bases and J by 0 bases, with 12 bases left in between. The CDR3 nucleotides are TGTGCCAGCAGTGATCCCCGACAGAGCTCCTACGAGCAGTACTTC. Translating gives CASSDPRQSSYEQYF.